A single sample gave rise to the 28 T cell receptor beta chains below, sequenced in a study of shared clonotypes between healthy human individuals. Measured with immunoSEQ multiplex PCR; TCRdb has only the in-frame clones, and not every one. This table holds under 2.5 million clones, just under 95% found once. The sequenced material came from naive CD4+ T cells from PBMCs. The subset: CD45RA+ positively selected. The receptors here all came from a man between 18 and 35 years old in good health. Some clones in this sample may be carry-over from other donors' samples.

This chain links TRBV14 with TRBJ1-1; no clear D. CDR1 and CDR2 (germline): SGHDN, FVKESK. The V end lost 5 bases, the J end lost 7 bases, and 8 bases lay between the germline ends. This CDR3 has 11 amino acids. Here the CDR3 reads CASSSYREAFF. As DNA, the CDR3 is TGTGCCAGCAGCAGTTACCGTGAAGCTTTCTTT.

The J gene is TRBJ2-1, the V gene TRBV18; D is unresolved. Germline V gene data show CDR1 as KGHSH and CDR2 as LQKENI. Between the trimmed V and J ends, which lost 4 bases and 7 bases, there was a span of 14 bases. There are 14 residues in the CDR3. In DNA, the CDR3 is TGTGCCAGCTCACGAGAACAACATGGGAATGAGCAGTTCTTC. Its translation is CASSREQHGNEQFF. Full variable domain (rest looked up from reference TRBV18 and TRBJ2-1): NAGVMQNPRHLVRRRGQEARLRCSPMKGHSHVYWYRQLPEEGLKFMVYLQKENIIDESGMPKERFSAEFPKEGPSILRIQQVVRGDSAAYFCASSREQHGNEQFFGPGTRLTVL.

The count of this clone is one. The chain uses TRBV19 and TRBJ2-6, with 9 bases identical to TRBD1. V lost 10 bases to trimming and J lost 2 bases; unmatched junction nucleotides: 3. The length of the CDR3 is 14 residues. Germline V lookup: CDR1 LNHDA, CDR2 SQIVND (reference sequence). This chain's CDR3 is CATGDRAGANVLTF. The CDR3 region has the DNA TGTGCCACTGGGGACAGGGCTGGGGCCAACGTCCTGACTTTC.

In nucleotides, the CDR3 is TGTGCCAGTGGGGGCAGAAGCAACAATCAGCCCCAGCATTTT. Translating it yields CASGGRSNNQPQHF. This rearrangement joins TRBV6-5 to TRBJ1-5, with a possible D match to TRBD1 (6 bases). Germline V lookup: CDR1 MNHEY, CDR2 SVGAGI. The V end was cut by 9 bases, the J end by 3 bases, with 15 bases between. The CDR3 covers 14 residues.

This clone showed up just once. The chain joins TRBV7-9 to TRBJ2-3, with D possibly TRBD1 on 6 matching bases. The germline CDR1 and CDR2 sequences are SEHNR and FQNEAQ (reference sequence). This CDR3 spans 13 amino acids. V was cut by 10 bases and J by 1 base, with 12 bases left in between. The CDR3 sequence: CAKSQGGTDTQYF. The CDR3 nucleotides read TGTGCCAAATCACAGGGAGGCACAGATACGCAGTATTTT.

The chain is built from TRBV7-7 and TRBJ2-5; D not certain. There are 13 residues in the CDR3. Germline lookup yields CDR1 SSHAT and CDR2 FNYEAQ (reference sequence). Trimming shortened V by 4 bases and J by 1 base, and 7 bases separated the two germline ends. The CDR3 loop is CASSSRLQETQYF. DNA for the CDR3: TGTGCCAGCAGCTCCCGACTCCAAGAGACCCAGTACTTC. Full variable domain (remainder filled in from reference TRBV7-7 and TRBJ2-5): GAGVSQSPRYKVTKRGQDVTLRCDPISSHATLYWYQQALGQGPEFLTYFNYEAQPDKSGLPSDRFSAERPEGSISTLTIQRTEQRDSAMYRCASSSRLQETQYFGPGTRLLVL.

In DNA form, the CDR3 reads TGTGCCAGCAGCTTAACTAGCGGCGGACGGGAGACCCAGTACTTC. Amino acid sequence: CASSLTSGGRETQYF. This chain uses TRBV5-4 with TRBJ2-5; 8 bases map to TRBD2. The CDR3 runs 15 residues. Germline CDR1 reads SGHNT; CDR2 reads YYREEE (reference sequence). The V gene end was trimmed by 2 bases and the J gene end by 5 bases; junction bases not matched to a gene: 8.

The rearrangement links TRBV19 to TRBJ2-2, with 11 bases that match TRBD2. Germline lookup yields CDR1 LNHDA and CDR2 SQIVND (reference sequence). V lost 3 bases and J lost 2; bases outside the gene matches: 5. The CDR3 length is 17 residues. The CDR3 DNA reads as TGTGCCAGTAGTATGTTGGGACTAGCGGTTAACACCGGGGAGCTGTTTTTT. Protein product: CASSMLGLAVNTGELFF.

V is TRBV29-1 and J is TRBJ1-4; D remains unclear. Germline V CDR1 and CDR2: SQVTM, ANQGSEA. The germline V and J ends were trimmed by 1 base and 5 bases, with 8 bases remaining between them. The CDR3 sequence is 13 residues long. The DNA of the CDR3 is TGCAGCGTTGAAGGGGGTCAAAATGAAAAACTGTTTTTT. It codes for CSVEGGQNEKLFF. Full variable domain (outside the CDR3, taken from reference TRBV29-1 and TRBJ1-4): SAVISQKPSRDICQRGTSLTIQCQVDSQVTMMFWYRQQPGQSLTLIATANQGSEATYESGFVIDKFPISRPNLTFSTLTVSNMSPEDSSIYLCSVEGGQNEKLFFGSGTQLSVL.

The CDR3 loop is CASSPTYRAYEQYF. The CDR3 nucleotides are TGTGCCAGCAGTCCCACCTATCGAGCCTACGAGCAGTACTTC. V gene TRBV6-5 combines with J gene TRBJ2-7; no reliable D call. The CDR3 length is 14 residues. Per germline, CDR1 MNHEY and CDR2 SVGAGI. V was cut by 5 bases and J by 2 bases, with 13 bases left in between.

Concerning this clone itself: This CDR3 is also generated by other DNA sequences in the sample. The V gene is TRBV2, the J gene TRBJ1-4, with unresolved D. The germline V gene encodes CDR1 SNHLY and CDR2 FYNNEI. V lost 8 bases, J lost 3 bases, and 10 bases lay in between. This CDR3 region has 13 residues. This CDR3 reads CASGREANEKLFF. CDR3 bases: TGTGCCAGCGGGAGGGAAGCTAATGAAAAACTGTTTTTT.

The chain carries TRBV6-1 and TRBJ2-1; 7 bases map to TRBD2. This CDR3 has 16 amino acids. With 1 base clipped from V and 4 bases from J, the junction kept 7 bases outside the gene matches. The germline V gene has CDR1 MNHNS and CDR2 SASEGT. DNA of the CDR3: TGTGCCAGCAGTGAAGACGAACTAGCGATTTACAATGAGCAGTTCTTC. Translating gives CASSEDELAIYNEQFF.

The rearrangement uses TRBV28 and TRBJ2-3; D may be TRBD2 (6 bases). Germline CDR1 MDHEN, CDR2 SYDVKM. The V end lost 6 bases, the J end lost 4 bases, and 20 bases lay between the germline ends. The CDR3 extends over 16 amino acids. CDR3 coding DNA: TGTGCCAGCAGCCCCCCTCCCGGGAGTGTAGCAGATACGCAGTATTTT. This gives the protein CASSPPPGSVADTQYF.

This clone was counted only a few times. This chain connects TRBV5-1 to TRBJ2-1; D may match TRBD1 or TRBD2 (5 bases each). Trimming stripped 1 base from V and 12 bases from J, with 20 bases between. The CDR3 loop spans 15 amino acids. The germline V gene encodes CDR1 SGHRS and CDR2 YFSETQ. As DNA, the CDR3 is TGCGCCAGCAGCTTGTCGGGCAGCGGCCACCAGGGGCAGTTCTTC. Protein: CASSLSGSGHQGQFF.

This chain uses TRBV5-1 with TRBJ2-3, with D uncertain. Germline CDR1 SGHRS, CDR2 YFSETQ. Trimming pared 4 bases from V and 3 bases from J, leaving 12 bases between. The CDR3 runs 14 residues. The CDR3 reads CASSQLKPTDTQYF. CDR3 nucleotides: TGCGCCAGCAGCCAACTCAAGCCGACAGATACGCAGTATTTT.

The rearrangement links TRBV6-6 to TRBJ2-7, with D hard to call. This CDR3 region has 10 residues. V dropped 11 bases and J dropped 1 base, with 6 bases sitting between them. Germline V gene data show CDR1 as MNHNY and CDR2 as SVGAGI (reference sequence). The chain's CDR3 is CACGSYEQYF. The CDR3 DNA reads TGTGCCTGCGGTTCCTACGAGCAGTACTTC.

This clone was seen just once. J is TRBJ1-2 and V is TRBV2; D possibly corresponds to TRBD1 (6 bases). Per the germline V gene, CDR1 is SNHLY and CDR2 is FYNNEI. CDR3 size: 16 residues. Trimming stripped 3 bases from V and 6 bases from J, with 20 bases between. The CDR3, as DNA: TGTGCCAGCAGTGAGTCAACAGGGAGGCTTGCGGATGGCTACACCTTC. Amino acid sequence: CASSESTGRLADGYTF.

The chain is built from TRBV20-1 and TRBJ2-1; no clear D gene. V was cut by 3 bases and J by 8 bases, with 8 bases left in between. The CDR3 covers 11 residues. Germline CDR1 reads DFQATT; CDR2 reads SNEGSKA (reference sequence). CDR3 coding DNA: TGCAGTGCTAGGGAGAGCGATGAGCAGTTCTTC. Its protein product is CSARESDEQFF.

In the case of this clone: An end of the junction differs from the germline gene, which may be a read error. The chain employs TRBV18 and TRBJ1-1; D not certain. Looked up from germline, CDR1 is KGHSH and CDR2 is LQKENI. The CDR3 sequence is 15 residues long. The CDR3 reads CASSRTAAMNAEAFF. CDR3 sequence (DNA): TGTGCCAGCTCACGAACAGCCGCTATGAACGCTGAAGCTTTCTTT. The full variable domain, rest sourced from reference TRBV18 and TRBJ1-1, is NAGVMQNPRHLVRRRGQEARLRCSPMKGHSHVYWYRQLPEEGLKFMVYLQKENIIDESGMPKERFSAEFPKEGPSILRIQQVVRGDSAAYFCASSRTAAMNAEAFFGQGTRLTVV.

The CDR3 loop is CASSYRGNVEQYF. CDR3 nucleotides: TGTGCCAGCAGCTACAGGGGTAATGTCGAGCAGTACTTC. The chain couples TRBV7-2 to TRBJ2-7; 7 bases fit TRBD1. V shed 4 bases and J 6 bases; nucleotides not matched to a gene: 6. The CDR3 sequence is 13 residues long. Per germline, CDR1 SGHTA and CDR2 FQGNSA. Full variable domain (missing parts from reference TRBV7-2 and TRBJ2-7): GAGVSQSPSNKVTEKGKDVELRCDPISGHTALYWYRQSLGQGLEFLIYFQGNSAPDKSGLPSDRFSAERTGGSVSTLTIQRTQQEDSAVYLCASSYRGNVEQYFGPGTRLTVT.

The rearrangement uses TRBV5-1 and TRBJ2-5, with 8 bases identical to TRBD1. CDR3 length: 16 residues. V dropped 4 bases and J dropped 0; count of bases not matched to a gene: 8. Germline CDR1 is SGHRS and CDR2 is YFSETQ. CDR3 amino acids: CASSIGTGSYQETQYF. Written as DNA, the CDR3 is TGCGCCAGCAGCATAGGGACAGGCTCGTACCAAGAGACCCAGTACTTC.

This chain joins TRBV14 and TRBJ2-5; TRBD2 might be the D (6 bases). CDR1 and CDR2 from the germline V gene are SGHDN and FVKESK. Trimming shortened V by 3 bases and J by 2 bases, and 10 bases separated the two germline ends. CDR3 length equals 14 residues. The CDR3 DNA is TGTGCCAGCAGCCAGTGGGACTCGCAAGAGACCCAGTACTTC. It codes for CASSQWDSQETQYF.

The chain combines TRBV6-5 with TRBJ2-2, with 8 bases that match TRBD1. The CDR3 extends over 15 amino acids. Trimming cost V 6 bases and J 7 bases; bases outside gene matches: 10. Germline CDR1 and CDR2: MNHEY and SVGAGI. In DNA form, the CDR3 reads TGTGCCAGCAGACAAACAGGGGGGCCTGACGGGGAGCTGTTTTTT. This codes for CASRQTGGPDGELFF.

This clone was detected once. The J gene is TRBJ1-6, the V gene TRBV18; 7 positions agree with TRBD1. The CDR3 is 16 amino acids. Germline CDR1 and CDR2: KGHSH and LQKENI. Losses at the gene ends were 0 bases for V and 6 bases for J; bases not matched to a gene: 5. In nucleotides, the CDR3 is TGTGCCAGCTCACCACCGGAGGGGGCCGGTAATTCACCCCTCCACTTT. Amino acid sequence: CASSPPEGAGNSPLHF.

The V call is TRBV5-1, the J call TRBJ2-4; D may be TRBD2 (6 bases). CDR3 size: 14 residues. CDR1 SGHRS and CDR2 YFSETQ come from the germline V gene. V lost 3 bases to trimming and J lost 9 bases, with 16 bases between them. The CDR3 here is CASSYRERETIQYF. The CDR3 nucleotides read TGCGCCAGCAGCTACCGGGAACGGGAGACCATTCAGTACTTC.

This sequence joins TRBV18 and TRBJ2-1, with 11 bases matching TRBD2. J was trimmed by 10 bases and V by 5 bases; bases with no gene match: 22. CDR3 size: 19 residues. Germline V gives CDR1 KGHSH, CDR2 LQKENI. Here the CDR3 reads CASSSKGPTSGRAVREQFF. The CDR3 DNA is TGTGCCAGCTCATCAAAGGGGCCTACTAGCGGGAGAGCAGTCAGAGAGCAGTTCTTC.

Only a few counts were recorded for this clone. The J gene is TRBJ1-1, the V gene TRBV7-9, with no clear D. Germline CDR1 SEHNR, CDR2 FQNEAQ (reference sequence). The CDR3 is made up of 11 amino acids. Trimming took 2 bases from V and 12 from J, leaving 10 bases between them. The CDR3 bases are TGTGCCAGCAGCTTATTGGCCGAACCTTTCTTT. This sequence encodes CASSLLAEPFF. The full variable domain, rest sourced from reference TRBV7-9 and TRBJ1-1, is DTGVSQNPRHKITKRGQNVTFRCDPISEHNRLYWYRQTLGQGPEFLTYFQNEAQLEKSRLLSDRFSAERPKGSFSTLEIQRTEQGDSAMYLCASSLLAEPFFGQGTRLTVV.

The chain employs TRBV28 and TRBJ1-5; 8 nucleotides line up with TRBD1. Germline trimming cut 6 bases from V and 4 bases from J; bases unmatched to any gene: 8. This CDR3 comprises 15 residues. Per germline, CDR1 MDHEN and CDR2 SYDVKM. The CDR3 loop reads CASRTGQGGNQPQHF. The DNA of the CDR3 is TGTGCCAGCAGAACTGGACAGGGTGGTAATCAGCCCCAGCATTTT.